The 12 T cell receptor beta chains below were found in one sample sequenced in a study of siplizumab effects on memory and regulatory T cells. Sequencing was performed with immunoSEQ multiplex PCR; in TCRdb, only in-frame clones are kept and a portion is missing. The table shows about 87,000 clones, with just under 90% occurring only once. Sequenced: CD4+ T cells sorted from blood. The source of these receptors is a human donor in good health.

The CDR3 DNA sequence: TGTGCCAGCAACCAGGCCGTATCTGAAGCTTTCTTT. Translated, it gives CASNQAVSEAFF. V usage is TRBV28 and J usage is TRBJ1-1; D uncertain. Germline V gene lookup returns CDR1 MDHEN and CDR2 SYDVKM. The ends were cut back, 7 bases at V and 6 bases at J, with 12 bases in the middle. The CDR3 totals 12 residues.

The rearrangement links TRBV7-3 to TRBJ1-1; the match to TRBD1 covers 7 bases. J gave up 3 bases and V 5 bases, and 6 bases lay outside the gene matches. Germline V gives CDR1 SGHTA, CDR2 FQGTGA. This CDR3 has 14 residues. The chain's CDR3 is CASSRQGWDTEAFF. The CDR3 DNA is TGTGCCAGCAGCAGACAGGGTTGGGACACTGAAGCTTTCTTT.

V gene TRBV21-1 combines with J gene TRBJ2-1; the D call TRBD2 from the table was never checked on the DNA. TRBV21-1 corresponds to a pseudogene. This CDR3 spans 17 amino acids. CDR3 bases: TGTGCCAGCACCGATTTCCTAGCCGCCCCGGTCGTCAATGAGCAGTTCTTC. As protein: CASTDFLAAPVVNEQFF.

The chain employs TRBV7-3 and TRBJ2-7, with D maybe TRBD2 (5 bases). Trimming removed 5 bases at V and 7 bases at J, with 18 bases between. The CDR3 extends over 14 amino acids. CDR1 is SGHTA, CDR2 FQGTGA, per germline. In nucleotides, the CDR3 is TGTGCCAGCAGCCGAGCCGGCGGCGGCGGGGAGCAGTACTTC. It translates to CASSRAGGGGEQYF.

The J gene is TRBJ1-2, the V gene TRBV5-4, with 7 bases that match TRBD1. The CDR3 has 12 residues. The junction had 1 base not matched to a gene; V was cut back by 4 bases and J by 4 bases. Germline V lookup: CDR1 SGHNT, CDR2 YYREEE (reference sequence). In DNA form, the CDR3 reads TGTGCCAGCAGCGGGACAGCCTATGGCTACACCTTC. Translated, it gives CASSGTAYGYTF.

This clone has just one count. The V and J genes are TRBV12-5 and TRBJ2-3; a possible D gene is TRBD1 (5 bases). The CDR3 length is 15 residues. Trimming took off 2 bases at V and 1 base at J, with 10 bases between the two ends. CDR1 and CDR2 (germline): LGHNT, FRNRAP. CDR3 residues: CASGLKGYGTDTQYF. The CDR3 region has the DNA TGTGCTAGTGGTTTGAAGGGGTACGGCACAGATACGCAGTATTTT.

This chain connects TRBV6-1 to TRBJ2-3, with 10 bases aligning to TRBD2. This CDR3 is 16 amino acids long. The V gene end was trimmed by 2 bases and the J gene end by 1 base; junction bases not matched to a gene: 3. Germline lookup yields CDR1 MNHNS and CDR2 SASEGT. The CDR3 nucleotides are TGTGCCAGCAGTGAAACCCTAGCGGGGGGCACAGATACGCAGTATTTT. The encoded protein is CASSETLAGGTDTQYF.

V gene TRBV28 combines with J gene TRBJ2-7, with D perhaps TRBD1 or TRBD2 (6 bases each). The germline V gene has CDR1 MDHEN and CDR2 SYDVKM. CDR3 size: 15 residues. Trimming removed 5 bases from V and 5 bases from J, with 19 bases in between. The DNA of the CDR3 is TGTGCCAGCAGTCCAAGATCGGGGGCTGGCGACGAGCAGTACTTC. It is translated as CASSPRSGAGDEQYF.

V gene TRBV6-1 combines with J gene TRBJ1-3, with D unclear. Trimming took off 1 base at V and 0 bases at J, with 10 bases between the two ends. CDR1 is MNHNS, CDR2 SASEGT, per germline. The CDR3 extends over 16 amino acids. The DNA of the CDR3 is TGTGCCAGCAGTGAAGTTGCAGGACCCTCTGGAAACACCATATATTTT. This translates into CASSEVAGPSGNTIYF.

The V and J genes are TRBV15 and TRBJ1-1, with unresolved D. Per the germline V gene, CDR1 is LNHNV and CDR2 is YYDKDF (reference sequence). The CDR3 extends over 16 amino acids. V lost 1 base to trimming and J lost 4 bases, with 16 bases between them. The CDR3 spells CATSRGRFGPGTEAFF. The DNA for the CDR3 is TGTGCCACCAGCAGAGGGAGGTTTGGCCCGGGCACTGAAGCTTTCTTT.

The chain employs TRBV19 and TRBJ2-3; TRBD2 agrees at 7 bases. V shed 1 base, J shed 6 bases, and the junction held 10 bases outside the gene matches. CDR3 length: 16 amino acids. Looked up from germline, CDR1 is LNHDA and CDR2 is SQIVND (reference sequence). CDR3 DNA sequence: TGTGCCAGTAGTATAGGAGCGGGAAGGGATTTGGATACGCAGTATTTT. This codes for CASSIGAGRDLDTQYF.

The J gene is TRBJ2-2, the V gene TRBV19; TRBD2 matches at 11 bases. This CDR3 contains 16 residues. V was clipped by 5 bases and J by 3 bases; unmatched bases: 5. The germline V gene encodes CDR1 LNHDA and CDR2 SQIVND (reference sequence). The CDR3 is CASSVRLAGYTGELFF. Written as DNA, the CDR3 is TGTGCCAGTAGTGTCCGACTAGCGGGATACACCGGGGAGCTGTTTTTT.